This T cell receptor beta chain is from a study of T cell repertoires in cytomegalovirus infection. Study details: CMV infection and matching HLA type were both indicated by public TCR beta signatures. Study findings and constraints: The ex vivo response was dominated by HLA-C-restricted CMV-specific TCR beta clonotypes.

TCRdb analysed the reads with MiXCR anew, one entry per CDR3 protein. Here the sample spans about 160,000 distinct CDR3 sequences, roughly 20% being singletons. About this clonotype itself: Its antigen remains unidentified.

There are 20 residues in the CDR3. The V gene end was trimmed by 1 base and the J gene end by 0 bases; junction bases not matched to a gene: 14. The V gene's germline CDR1 is MGHRA and CDR2 YSYEKL. The chain joins TRBV4-1 to TRBJ1-1; TRBD1 matches at 10 bases. This TCR came from a human donor in good health (CMV status not recorded). Some clones in this sample may be carry-over from other donors' samples. The specimen was CD8+ T cells from cultured PBMCs, collected from culture after CMV antigen stimulation. This CDR3 is CASSQGTRTGGEALNTEAFF. The DNA for the CDR3 is TGCGCCAGCAGCCAAGGGACTCGGACAGGGGGAGAGGCCCTGAACACTGAAGCTTTCTTT.